This T cell receptor beta chain was profiled in a study of blood T cells in healthy people across ages. Findings and caveats of the study: Strong correlation was found linking TCR beta diversity to naive T cell percentage.

This clonotype was seen repeatedly, ten times or more. Its target is not known. For the second PCR, which ran for 7 to 11 cycles, a sample-barcoded 5' primer and a J-beta primer mix were used. MiXCR was run by TCRdb on the 5' RACE reads, yielding one entry per CDR3 protein. This sample has about 640,000 distinct CDR3 sequences, with approximately 59% found just once. Germline V gene lookup returns CDR1 MDHEN and CDR2 SYDVKM. V dropped 6 bases and J dropped 10; count of bases not matched to a gene: 9. The CDR3 is 13 residues long. Drawn from each donor were about 9 milliliters of peripheral blood. The rearrangement joins TRBV28 to TRBJ2-1; the match to TRBD2 covers 7 bases. This TCR was sampled from a man aged 60 to 75 in good health. Source material: blood. The CDR3 protein is CASRPGRVREQFF. In DNA form, the CDR3 reads TGTGCCAGCAGACCAGGGAGGGTACGGGAGCAGTTCTTC.